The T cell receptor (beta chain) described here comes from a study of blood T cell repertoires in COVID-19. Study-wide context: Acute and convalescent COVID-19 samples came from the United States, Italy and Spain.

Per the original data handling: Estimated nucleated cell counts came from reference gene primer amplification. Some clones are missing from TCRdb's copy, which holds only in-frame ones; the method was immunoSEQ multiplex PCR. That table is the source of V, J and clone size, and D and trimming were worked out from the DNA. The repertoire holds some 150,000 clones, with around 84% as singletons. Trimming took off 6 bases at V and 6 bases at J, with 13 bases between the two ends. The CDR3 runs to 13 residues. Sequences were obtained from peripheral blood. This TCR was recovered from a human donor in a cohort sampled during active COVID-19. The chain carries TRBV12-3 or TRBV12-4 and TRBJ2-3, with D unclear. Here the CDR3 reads CASSRPVGDTQYF. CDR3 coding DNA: TGTGCCAGCAGCCGCCCCGTCGGTGATACGCAGTATTTT.